The 29 T cell receptor beta chains in this list originate from one sample, sequenced in a study of blood T cell repertoires in COVID-19. This table comes from immunoSEQ multiplex PCR, and its TCRdb copy is limited to in-frame clones, with some not included. The sample has a few hundred thousand clones; approximately 85% are singletons. The specimen sequenced was peripheral blood. These receptor sequences come from a human donor in a cohort sampled during active COVID-19.

The sample holds many counts of this clone. V gene TRBV12-5 combines with J gene TRBJ1-5; 8 nucleotides align to TRBD1. Germline V CDR1 and CDR2: LGHNT, FRNRAP. V shed 7 bases and J 3 bases; nucleotides not matched to a gene: 5. The CDR3 loop spans 14 amino acids. CDR3 DNA: TGTGCTAGTGCCAGGGGACAGGCCAATCAGCCCCAGCATTTT. Encoded protein: CASARGQANQPQHF.

The chain is built from TRBV19 and TRBJ1-1; D possibly corresponds to TRBD1 (5 bases). V gave up 7 bases and J gave up 5 bases, with 23 bases separating them. The CDR3 has 16 amino acids. Germline V gene data show CDR1 as LNHDA and CDR2 as SQIVND (reference sequence). CDR3 amino acids: CASIPGGGRGVTEAFF. In nucleotides, the CDR3 is TGTGCCAGTATTCCTGGAGGCGGCCGGGGGGTTACTGAAGCTTTCTTT. Drawing the rest from reference TRBV19 and TRBJ1-1, the complete variable domain is DGGITQSPKYLFRKEGQNVTLSCEQNLNHDAMYWYRQDPGQGLRLIYYSQIVNDFQKGDIAEGYSVSREKKESFPLTVTSAQKNPTAFYLCASIPGGGRGVTEAFFGQGTRLTVV.

The chain has TRBV6-1 and TRBJ2-1, with 9 bases matching TRBD1. V lost 4 bases and J lost 1; bases outside the gene matches: 8. Looked up from germline, CDR1 is MNHNS and CDR2 is SASEGT. The CDR3 covers 17 residues. The CDR3 here is CASSGRYRGLSYNEQFF. Written as DNA, the CDR3 is TGTGCCAGCAGTGGCCGTTACAGGGGGCTATCCTACAATGAGCAGTTCTTC.

CDR3 sequence reads: CASSQQGQCYGYTF. The CDR3 DNA reads TGCGCCAGCAGTCAACAGGGGCAATGCTATGGCTACACCTTC. V is TRBV23-1 and J is TRBJ1-2; weak D call: TRBD1 (6 bases). TRBV23-1 is annotated as an ORF whose role is uncertain. This CDR3 is built from 14 residues. V was clipped by 2 bases and J by 4 bases, with 11 bases between them.

Ten or more counts support this clone. The rearrangement uses TRBV9 and TRBJ1-2; D remains ambiguous. The length of the CDR3 is 13 residues. Trimming took off 4 bases at V and 6 bases at J, with 13 bases between the two ends. Germline V lookup: CDR1 SGDLS, CDR2 YYNGEE. In DNA form, the CDR3 reads TGTGCCAGCAGCCCCGGGATGAGGGATGGCTACACCTTC. This codes for CASSPGMRDGYTF.

This clone turned up a few times. The chain links TRBV5-6 to TRBJ2-7, with 8 nucleotides matching TRBD2. CDR1 is SGHDT, CDR2 YYEEEE, per germline. The CDR3 loop spans 14 amino acids. Germline trimming cut 6 bases from V and 2 bases from J; bases unmatched to any gene: 7. The DNA for the CDR3 is TGTGCCAGCACCCCCTTCGGGGGGGCCTACGAGCAGTACTTC. It translates to CASTPFGGAYEQYF.

CDR3 in amino acids: CASSETSGHNEQFF. CDR3 coding DNA: TGTGCCAGCAGTGAGACTAGCGGACACAATGAGCAGTTCTTC. The chain employs TRBV6-1 and TRBJ2-1; 9 positions agree with TRBD2. The CDR3 is 14 amino acids. Trimming took 3 bases from V and 5 from J; bases not matched to a gene: 2. CDR1 and CDR2 from the germline V gene are MNHNS and SASEGT.

Ten or more counts support this clone. This chain connects TRBV18 to TRBJ2-5, with unresolved D. The CDR3 loop spans 18 amino acids. V lost 3 bases and J lost 2, with 22 bases in between. The germline CDR1 and CDR2 sequences are KGHSH and LQKENI. DNA of the CDR3: TGTGCCAGCTCACCTACGGCCCTCGGGTTGGTAGATCAAGAGACCCAGTACTTC. Translation gives CASSPTALGLVDQETQYF.

The CDR3 spells CASSGSTGELFF. Here the CDR3 DNA reads TGTGCCAGCAGTGGCAGCACCGGGGAGCTGTTTTTT. The chain carries TRBV2 and TRBJ2-2, with D uncertain. Germline V CDR1 and CDR2: SNHLY, FYNNEI. The length of the CDR3 is 12 residues. Deletions cut 4 bases from V and 4 bases from J, with 4 bases between.

This CDR3 reads CASSSSGGPNIQYF. CDR3 nucleotides: TGTGCCAGCTCCTCTAGCGGGGGACCAAACATTCAGTACTTC. The V call is TRBV7-9, the J call TRBJ2-4; 10 nucleotides line up with TRBD2. CDR3 size: 14 residues. J was trimmed by 6 bases and V by 8 bases; bases with no gene match: 7. Germline assignment: CDR1 SEHNR and CDR2 FQNEAQ (reference sequence).

The J gene is TRBJ2-2, the V gene TRBV24-1; 10 bases are a match to TRBD1. The CDR3 spans 17 residues. J was trimmed by 7 bases and V by 0 bases; bases with no gene match: 7. Germline V gene sequence: CDR1 KGHDR, CDR2 SFDVKD. CDR3 nucleotides: TGTGCCACCAGTGATTTGCACGACAGGGGGCTTGTCGGGGAGCTGTTTTTT. Translated, it gives CATSDLHDRGLVGELFF.

The gene calls are TRBV5-4 and TRBJ2-7, with a possible D match to TRBD2 (7 bases). Germline CDR1 and CDR2: SGHNT and YYREEE (reference sequence). Trimming stripped 5 bases from V and 3 bases from J, with 12 bases between. CDR3 length equals 13 residues. The CDR3 region is CASRGGANYEQYF. Here the CDR3 DNA reads TGTGCCAGCAGAGGGGGGGCCAACTACGAGCAGTACTTC. The whole variable domain, remainder taken from reference TRBV5-4 and TRBJ2-7, is ETGVTQSPTHLIKTRGQQVTLRCSSQSGHNTVSWYQQALGQGPQFIFQYYREEENGRGNFPPRFSGLQFPNYSSELNVNALELDDSALYLCASRGGANYEQYFGPGTRLTVT.

The J gene is TRBJ2-3, the V gene TRBV9, with 12 nucleotides matching TRBD2. The trim removed 0 bases at V and 2 bases at J, leaving 10 bases unmatched. The CDR3 runs 19 residues. Germline V lookup: CDR1 SGDLS, CDR2 YYNGEE. CDR3 DNA: TGTGCCAGCAGCGTAGATCGGCTAGCGGGGGGGCTCCTCACAGATACGCAGTATTTT. This codes for CASSVDRLAGGLLTDTQYF.

The chain joins TRBV19 to TRBJ2-2; D perhaps matches TRBD2 (7 bases). CDR1 is LNHDA and CDR2 is SQIVND in the germline V gene (reference sequence). The length of the CDR3 is 17 residues. V gave up 5 bases and J gave up 5 bases, with 21 bases separating them. The CDR3 sequence is CASSLVRGGGDTGELFF. CDR3 sequence (DNA): TGTGCCAGTAGTCTAGTTCGAGGAGGGGGGGATACCGGGGAGCTGTTTTTT.

Details on this clone: Other DNA variants within this sample encode the same CDR3. This CDR3 is CASSYPGNTIYF. CDR3 DNA: TGTGCCAGCAGTTATCCAGGAAACACCATATATTTT. The chain joins TRBV6-5 to TRBJ1-3; D unclear. The germline V gene has CDR1 MNHEY and CDR2 SVGAGI. The germline V and J ends were trimmed by 3 bases and 4 bases, with 4 bases remaining between them. This CDR3 has 12 amino acids.

The CDR3 protein is CAWSSSQGRVKLFF. CDR3 nucleotides: TGTGCCTGGAGTAGTTCACAGGGGCGTGTAAAACTGTTTTTT. This sequence joins TRBV30 and TRBJ1-4; 7 bases line up with TRBD1. The V segment lost 2 bases and the J segment 10 bases; nucleotides outside the gene matches: 10. Germline CDR1 GTSNPN, CDR2 SVGIG (reference sequence). The CDR3 has 14 amino acids.

The genes are TRBV7-2 and TRBJ1-6; 10 bases map to TRBD1. Germline V gene lookup returns CDR1 SGHTA and CDR2 FQGNSA. This CDR3 is built from 16 residues. V lost 1 base, J lost 4 bases, and 1 base stayed unmatched. The CDR3 loop reads CASSLGGQGYNSPLHF. CDR3 coding DNA: TGTGCCAGCAGCTTAGGGGGACAGGGGTATAATTCACCCCTCCACTTT.

The chain couples TRBV2 to TRBJ1-3; 7 nucleotides agree with TRBD1. This CDR3 region has 14 residues. Germline values: CDR1 SNHLY, CDR2 FYNNEI. V gave up 6 bases and J gave up 4 bases; unmatched junction bases: 6. CDR3 amino acids: CASSHRGSGNTIYF. Here the CDR3 DNA reads TGTGCCAGCAGCCACAGGGGATCGGGAAACACCATATATTTT.

V gene TRBV19 combines with J gene TRBJ1-3, with D uncertain. This CDR3 has 16 amino acids. The V and J ends lost 3 bases and 1 base respectively, with 13 bases between them. Germline V gives CDR1 LNHDA, CDR2 SQIVND (reference sequence). The CDR3 DNA reads as TGTGCCAGTAGTATTCAGGCTGCTACTTCTGGAAACACCATATATTTT. Protein sequence: CASSIQAATSGNTIYF.

The rearrangement links TRBV7-9 to TRBJ2-3; 9 bases align to TRBD2. Germline V gene data show CDR1 as SEHNR and CDR2 as FQNEAQ (reference sequence). The J segment lost 2 bases and the V segment lost 3 bases, leaving 6 bases of the junction unmatched. This CDR3 contains 16 residues. The CDR3: CASSFLRGGTTDTQYF. In DNA form, the CDR3 reads TGTGCCAGCAGCTTTCTGCGGGGGGGTACCACAGATACGCAGTATTTT.

The V and J genes are TRBV10-3 and TRBJ1-1; TRBD1 aligns across 7 bases. V trimming: 3 bases; J trimming: 0 bases; junction bases outside the gene matches: 4. This CDR3 is 15 amino acids long. Germline V gene sequence: CDR1 ENHRY, CDR2 SYGVKD. The CDR3 region is CAISDRGRMNTEAFF. The CDR3 DNA is TGTGCCATCAGTGACAGGGGGAGGATGAACACTGAAGCTTTCTTT.

This chain connects TRBV4-2 to TRBJ2-3; 7 positions agree with TRBD2. The CDR3 spans 16 residues. Germline trimming cut 0 bases from V and 3 bases from J; bases unmatched to any gene: 6. Germline-derived CDR1 and CDR2 are LGHNA and YNFKEQ. This CDR3 reads CASSQEYGGGTDTQYF. The DNA of the CDR3 is TGTGCCAGCAGCCAAGAGTACGGGGGAGGGACAGATACGCAGTATTTT.

This chain uses TRBV15 with TRBJ2-1; D is perhaps TRBD1 (6 bases). Trimming removed 4 bases from V and 5 bases from J, with 18 bases in between. The germline gives CDR1 LNHNV, CDR2 YYDKDF (reference sequence). The CDR3 is 16 residues long. CDR3 sequence reads: CATSMYRDQGNNEQFF. The CDR3 bases are TGTGCCACCAGCATGTACAGGGATCAAGGGAACAATGAGCAGTTCTTC.

The genes are TRBV5-1 and TRBJ2-3; D ambiguous. The V gene lost 0 bases and the J gene lost 2 bases, with 7 bases spanning the gap. Germline V lookup: CDR1 SGHRS, CDR2 YFSETQ. The CDR3 is 14 residues long. In DNA, the CDR3 is TGCGCCAGCAGCTTGGAACAGTACACAGATACGCAGTATTTT. Translation: CASSLEQYTDTQYF.

The chain has TRBV2 and TRBJ1-2; D gene uncertain. Germline loops: CDR1 SNHLY, CDR2 FYNNEI. This CDR3 region has 15 residues. The V end was cut by 5 bases, the J end by 0 bases, with 13 bases between. The CDR3 sequence: CASSHDMRSNYGYTF. In DNA, the CDR3 is TGTGCCAGCAGTCATGACATGAGATCTAACTATGGCTACACCTTC. The entire variable domain, with the rest obtained from reference TRBV2 and TRBJ1-2, is as follows: EPEVTQTPSHQVTQMGQEVILRCVPISNHLYFYWYRQILGQKVEFLVSFYNNEISEKSEIFDDQFSVERPDGSNFTLKIRSTKLEDSAMYFCASSHDMRSNYGYTFGSGTRLTVV.

This chain connects TRBV11-2 to TRBJ1-1, with unresolved D. Germline CDR1 SGHAT, CDR2 FQNNGV. With 5 bases removed from V and 1 base from J, the gap between germline ends came to 14 bases. The CDR3 consists of 15 residues. Written as DNA, the CDR3 is TGTGCCAGCAGCCCCCAACCTACAGCGAACACTGAAGCTTTCTTT. Protein product: CASSPQPTANTEAFF.

The genes are TRBV3-1 (or the pseudogene TRBV3-2) and TRBJ1-2; the match to TRBD1 covers 9 bases. V lost 4 bases and J lost 8; bases outside the gene matches: 8. The CDR3 runs 14 residues. Germline V gives CDR1 LGHDT, CDR2 YNNKEL (reference sequence). The CDR3 spells CASSPVNRGRGYTF. In nucleotides, the CDR3 is TGTGCCAGCAGCCCAGTGAACAGGGGGCGAGGCTACACCTTC.

The chain recombines TRBV29-1 with TRBJ1-4; D remains ambiguous. The CDR3 totals 12 residues. Germline V gene data show CDR1 as SQVTM and CDR2 as ANQGSEA. The V end was cut by 3 bases, the J end by 6 bases, with 8 bases between. In DNA, the CDR3 is TGCAGCGTTGATTTACCGGATGAAAAACTGTTTTTT. This encodes CSVDLPDEKLFF.

This chain joins TRBV7-9 and TRBJ1-2; a possible D gene is TRBD1 (5 bases). The CDR3 length is 14 residues. CDR1 and CDR2 from the germline V gene are SEHNR and FQNEAQ (reference sequence). The V end lost 3 bases, the J end lost 1 base, and 9 bases lay between the germline ends. CDR3 residues: CASSLHRNNYGYTF. CDR3 nucleotides: TGTGCCAGCAGCTTGCACAGGAATAACTATGGCTACACCTTC. The full variable domain, with the rest looked up from reference TRBV7-9 and TRBJ1-2, is DTGVSQNPRHKITKRGQNVTFRCDPISEHNRLYWYRQTLGQGPEFLTYFQNEAQLEKSRLLSDRFSAERPKGSFSTLEIQRTEQGDSAMYLCASSLHRNNYGYTFGSGTRLTVV.